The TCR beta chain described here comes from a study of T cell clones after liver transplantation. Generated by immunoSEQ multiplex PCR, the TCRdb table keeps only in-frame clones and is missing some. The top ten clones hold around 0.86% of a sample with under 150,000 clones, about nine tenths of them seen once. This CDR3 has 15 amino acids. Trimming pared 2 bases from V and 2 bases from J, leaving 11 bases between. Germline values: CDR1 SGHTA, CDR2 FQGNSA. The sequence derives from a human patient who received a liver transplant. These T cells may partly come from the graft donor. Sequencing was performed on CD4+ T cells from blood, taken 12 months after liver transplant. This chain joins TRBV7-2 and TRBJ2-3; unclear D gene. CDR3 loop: CASSLIPSNTDTQYF. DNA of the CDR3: TGTGCCAGCAGCTTAATCCCTAGTAACACAGATACGCAGTATTTT.